The 27 T cell receptor beta chains reported below all come from one sample, sequenced in a study of patients and donors after allogeneic stem cell transplantation. TCRdb ran MiXCR on the RT-PCR reads and lists one entry per CDR3 protein. The sample yields about a million distinct CDR3 sequences, roughly 17% seen once. Sequencing was performed on blood, either unsorted or a sorted T cell fraction (not recorded which). Receptors were obtained from a human donor who was either an allogeneic HSCT recipient or a stem cell or donor lymphocyte infusion donor (not recorded which). It is not recorded whose cells these are; they may come from a transplant donor.

This clonotype was recorded a few times. This chain joins TRBV5-1 and TRBJ1-3, with D unclear. Germline V gene sequence: CDR1 SGHRS, CDR2 YFSETQ. Trimming pared 5 bases from V and 0 bases from J, leaving 9 bases between. The CDR3 loop spans 14 amino acids. The CDR3 sequence: CASRWGVSGNTIYF. The CDR3, as DNA: TGCGCCAGCAGGTGGGGAGTCTCTGGAAACACCATATATTTT.

The chain joins TRBV5-1 to TRBJ2-3; D unclear. The CDR3 has 13 residues. Germline V gene sequence: CDR1 SGHRS, CDR2 YFSETQ. Trimming pared 9 bases from V and 2 bases from J, leaving 13 bases between. The CDR3 loop reads CATRTIPTDTQYF. The CDR3 DNA follows: TGCGCCACCCGGACCATCCCCACAGATACGCAGTATTTT.

The chain recombines TRBV29-1 with TRBJ2-7, with D possibly TRBD2 on 6 matching bases. V lost 7 bases and J lost 0, with 13 bases in between. The germline CDR1 and CDR2 sequences are SQVTM and ANQGSEA. The CDR3 loop spans 13 amino acids. CDR3 DNA sequence: TGCAGCGGGACGCGGGACGGCTCCTACGAGCAGTACTTC. Protein: CSGTRDGSYEQYF.

This clonotype turned up a few times. V gene TRBV4-1 combines with J gene TRBJ2-5; D gene ambiguous. Germline-derived CDR1 and CDR2 are MGHRA and YSYEKL. Trimming stripped 1 base from V and 4 bases from J, with 13 bases between. The CDR3 runs 15 residues. CDR3 residues: CASSQGVGRSETQYF. The CDR3 DNA reads as TGCGCCAGCAGCCAAGGGGTTGGCAGGTCAGAGACCCAGTACTTC.

This chain connects TRBV27 to TRBJ2-3; 12 bases align to TRBD2. CDR3 length equals 16 residues. J was trimmed by 6 bases and V by 5 bases; bases with no gene match: 9. Looked up from germline, CDR1 is MNHEY and CDR2 is SMNVEV (reference sequence). The CDR3 here is CASSARLAGASDTQYF. The CDR3, as DNA: TGTGCCAGCAGTGCTAGACTAGCGGGAGCATCCGATACGCAGTATTTT.

This clonotype was recorded a few times. V gene TRBV4-1 combines with J gene TRBJ2-3; 13 positions agree with TRBD2. Trimming removed 6 bases from V and 5 bases from J; junction bases left unmatched: 2. The CDR3 totals 14 residues. Germline V gene sequence: CDR1 MGHRA, CDR2 YSYEKL. The CDR3 here is CASRLAGGGDTQYF. The CDR3 bases are TGCGCCAGCAGACTAGCGGGAGGGGGAGATACGCAGTATTTT.

Many counts were recorded for this clonotype. The chain recombines TRBV21-1 with TRBJ2-7; the tabulated D call, TRBD1, remains unverified against the DNA. TRBV21-1 is classified as a pseudogene. This CDR3 contains 15 residues. The CDR3 is CASSPGDKQLYEQYF. In DNA form, the CDR3 reads TGTGCCAGCAGTCCAGGGGACAAGCAGCTTTACGAGCAGTACTTC.

This clonotype was picked up a small number of times. J is TRBJ2-1 and V is TRBV4-1; 9 bases are shared with TRBD1. Trimming took 6 bases from V and 1 from J; bases not matched to a gene: 10. Germline assignment: CDR1 MGHRA and CDR2 YSYEKL. This CDR3 is built from 17 residues. Here the CDR3 reads CASRGHRDRASYNEQFF. Here the CDR3 DNA reads TGCGCCAGCAGAGGACACCGGGACAGGGCTTCCTACAATGAGCAGTTCTTC.

This clonotype turned up a few times. The chain links TRBV2 to TRBJ2-7; 10 bases are a match to TRBD1. The V gene's germline CDR1 is SNHLY and CDR2 FYNNEI. V lost 4 bases and J lost 7; bases outside the gene matches: 7. This CDR3 contains 14 residues. The CDR3 nucleotides are TGTGCCAGCAGTGGGGACAGGGGAATAGCGGAGCAGTACTTC. Protein product: CASSGDRGIAEQYF.

This clonotype was recorded a few times. The chain is built from TRBV20-1 and TRBJ2-4, with 7 bases aligning to TRBD2. Germline V CDR1 and CDR2: DFQATT, SNEGSKA (reference sequence). The length of the CDR3 is 14 residues. V dropped 5 bases and J dropped 0; count of bases not matched to a gene: 4. In DNA form, the CDR3 reads TGCAGTGCTCTCGGACTAGAAGCCAAAAACATTCAGTACTTC. Translated: CSALGLEAKNIQYF.

This clonotype was observed a few times. The V and J genes are TRBV4-3 and TRBJ2-7, with D perhaps given as TRBD1 or TRBD2 (5 bases each). CDR3 size: 17 residues. Germline lookup yields CDR1 LGHNA and CDR2 YSLEER. V shed 0 bases and J shed 6 bases, with 21 bases lying between them. CDR3 sequence (DNA): TGCGCCAGCAGCCAAGATATAAATCCGGGACCCCCAAGCGAGCAGTACTTC. This encodes CASSQDINPGPPSEQYF.

This clonotype was detected a few times. The J gene is TRBJ2-1, the V gene TRBV6-4, with D tentatively TRBD2 (6 bases). Germline V gives CDR1 MRHNA, CDR2 SNTAGT. The CDR3 runs to 13 residues. Trimming left V 10 bases short and J 0 bases short, with 10 bases between. The CDR3 loop reads CATSGDSYNEQFF. The CDR3 DNA reads TGTGCCACCTCGGGGGACTCCTACAATGAGCAGTTCTTC.

The CDR3 is CASSSLSGGAREQYF. CDR3 coding DNA: TGTGCCAGCAGCTCTCTCAGCGGGGGGGCAAGGGAGCAGTACTTC. V is TRBV13 and J is TRBJ2-7; 10 positions agree with TRBD2. Losses at the gene ends were 4 bases for V and 7 bases for J; bases not matched to a gene: 10. The germline CDR1 and CDR2 sequences are PRHDT and FYEKMQ (reference sequence). The CDR3 covers 15 residues.

The chain has TRBV10-3 and TRBJ2-7; D is possibly TRBD1 (6 bases). The CDR3 spans 15 residues. With 10 bases removed from V and 0 bases from J, the gap between germline ends came to 19 bases. Germline V gene lookup returns CDR1 ENHRY and CDR2 SYGVKD. The CDR3 DNA follows: TGTGCCACCTTCGAGGGGACACTCAGCTCCTACGAGCAGTACTTC. This sequence encodes CATFEGTLSSYEQYF.

The sample holds a few counts of this clonotype. V is TRBV29-1 and J is TRBJ2-1, with D perhaps being TRBD1 or TRBD2 (5 bases each). The CDR3 is 12 residues long. Trimming pared 7 bases from V and 5 bases from J, leaving 12 bases between. The germline CDR1 and CDR2 sequences are SQVTM and ANQGSEA. The CDR3 loop is CSGGVLDNEQFF. The CDR3, as DNA: TGCAGCGGAGGGGTTTTGGACAATGAGCAGTTCTTC.

This rearrangement joins TRBV4-1 to TRBJ1-1; D unresolved. Germline loops: CDR1 MGHRA, CDR2 YSYEKL. This CDR3 contains 16 residues. V was clipped by 5 bases and J by 4 bases, with 20 bases between them. CDR3 protein: CASSFRGVNLLTEAFF. In DNA form, the CDR3 reads TGCGCCAGCAGCTTTCGAGGCGTCAACCTCCTCACTGAAGCTTTCTTT.

The gene calls are TRBV5-1 and TRBJ1-5; 9 bases are shared with TRBD1. CDR1 and CDR2 (germline): SGHRS, YFSETQ. CDR3 length: 15 residues. V trimming: 5 bases; J trimming: 7 bases; junction bases outside the gene matches: 10. The DNA for the CDR3 is TGCGCCAGCAGGGAGGGGACAGGGTTATGGCAGCCCCAGCATTTT. Protein sequence: CASREGTGLWQPQHF.

This clonotype was recorded a few times. V is TRBV7-9 and J is TRBJ2-1, with D hard to call. The CDR3 extends over 14 amino acids. Per germline, CDR1 SEHNR and CDR2 FQNEAQ (reference sequence). Trimming took off 5 bases at V and 7 bases at J, with 15 bases between the two ends. CDR3 coding DNA: TGTGCCAGCAGCCAAAATAGGAACCCGAATGAGCAGTTCTTC. Translation: CASSQNRNPNEQFF.

A single count supports this clonotype. The CDR3 DNA follows: TGCGCCAGCAGCAGACAGGGGCCATCCTACAATGAGCAGTTCTTC. Its translation is CASSRQGPSYNEQFF. V is TRBV5-1 and J is TRBJ2-1; 8 nucleotides agree with TRBD1. Looked up from germline, CDR1 is SGHRS and CDR2 is YFSETQ. The trim removed 4 bases at V and 1 base at J, leaving 4 bases unmatched. The CDR3 contains 15 residues.

Of note for this clonotype: A read error may explain this, as a much larger clone is one base away. J is TRBJ1-1 and V is TRBV6-2 or TRBV6-3; D is undetermined. Germline-derived CDR1 and CDR2 are MNHEY and SVGEGT. V lost 6 bases to trimming and J lost 1 base, with 6 bases between them. This CDR3 is 12 amino acids long. The CDR3: CASSIRNTEAFF. For the CDR3, the DNA is TGTGCCAGCAGCATAAGGAACACTGAAGCTTTCTTT.

This chain links TRBV7-2 with TRBJ1-2; 10 positions match TRBD1. The V and J ends lost 4 bases and 7 bases, in that order; junction bases with no gene match: 6. Germline V gene data show CDR1 as SGHTA and CDR2 as FQGNSA. This CDR3 is built from 14 residues. CDR3 loop: CASSSEDRGIGYTF. The CDR3 DNA reads as TGTGCCAGCAGCTCGGAGGACAGGGGGATTGGCTACACCTTC.

This chain uses TRBV7-9 with TRBJ1-2, with a tentative D call TRBD1 (5 bases). Deletions cut 6 bases from V and 7 bases from J, with 21 bases between. The CDR3 has 15 amino acids. Germline lookup yields CDR1 SEHNR and CDR2 FQNEAQ (reference sequence). CDR3: CASSSTDSRLGGYTF. The CDR3, as DNA: TGTGCCAGCAGTTCCACCGACAGCCGCCTAGGTGGCTACACCTTC.

The rearrangement uses TRBV2 and TRBJ1-2, with D tentatively TRBD1 (6 bases). The CDR3 is made up of 13 amino acids. Trimming took off 11 bases at V and 0 bases at J, with 13 bases between the two ends. Germline lookup yields CDR1 SNHLY and CDR2 FYNNEI. CDR3 in amino acids: CAARDTANYGYTF. CDR3 sequence (DNA): TGTGCCGCTCGGGACACAGCTAACTATGGCTACACCTTC.

This clonotype was seen a handful of times. This chain joins TRBV15 and TRBJ1-2; possibly TRBD1 for D (5 bases). CDR3 size: 16 residues. Trimming removed 0 bases at V and 1 base at J, with 12 bases between. Germline V gene data show CDR1 as LNHNV and CDR2 as YYDKDF (reference sequence). As DNA, the CDR3 is TGTGCCACCAGCAGAGATGTGAAAGGGGATAACTATGGCTACACCTTC. Translation gives CATSRDVKGDNYGYTF.

The V gene is TRBV7-8, the J gene TRBJ2-7; no firm D call. Germline values: CDR1 SGHVS, CDR2 FQNEAQ. The CDR3 is 16 residues long. Trimming removed 0 bases from V and 1 base from J, with 13 bases in between. The CDR3 is CASSLAPGPLSYEQYF. CDR3 in DNA: TGTGCCAGCAGCTTAGCCCCAGGTCCCTTATCCTACGAGCAGTACTTC. The full variable domain, completed using reference TRBV7-8 and TRBJ2-7, is GAGVSQSPRYKVAKRGQDVALRCDPISGHVSLFWYQQALGQGPEFLTYFQNEAQLDKSGLPSDRFFAERPEGSVSTLKIQRTQQEDSAVYLCASSLAPGPLSYEQYFGPGTRLTVT.

The gene calls are TRBV7-9 and TRBJ1-4; no firm D call. In germline, CDR1 is SEHNR, CDR2 FQNEAQ (reference sequence). This CDR3 has 14 residues. The V gene lost 5 bases and the J gene lost 3 bases, with 10 bases spanning the gap. The CDR3 sequence is CASSLRASNEKLFF. DNA for the CDR3: TGTGCCAGCAGCCTCCGGGCCTCTAATGAAAAACTGTTTTTT.

This clonotype has a count of ten or more. The chain carries TRBV29-1 and TRBJ2-1; weak D call: TRBD2 (6 bases). This CDR3 region has 18 residues. CDR1 SQVTM and CDR2 ANQGSEA come from the germline V gene. V lost 6 bases and J 5 bases, leaving 29 bases between the germline ends. The chain's CDR3 is CSVGRILRAFEVDNEQFF. For the CDR3, the DNA is TGCAGCGTGGGGAGGATCCTTCGAGCCTTTGAGGTCGACAATGAGCAGTTCTTC.